The 22 T cell receptor beta chains presented below share a single source sample, sequenced in a study of blood T cell repertoires in COVID-19. The protocol was immunoSEQ multiplex PCR, while the TCRdb copy is restricted to in-frame clones and leaves out a portion. Of about 310,000 clones in the sample, 70% to 90% are singletons; the top ten hold 2.2%. What was sequenced was PBMCs or T cells enriched from blood (not recorded which). The receptors derive from a man between 25 and 39 years old who had recovered from COVID-19.

The table lists this clone with a few counts. This chain uses TRBV21-1 with TRBJ1-4; TRBD1 was called by the table and not checked on the DNA. TRBV21-1 is an annotated pseudogene. The CDR3 consists of 21 residues. Written as DNA, the CDR3 is TGTGCCAGCAGACTTCCAAAGGGTTCTTTTGGACAACCAGGGAAAAATGAAAAACTGTTTTTT. Translation gives CASRLPKGSFGQPGKNEKLFF.

The gene calls are TRBV30 and TRBJ1-4; D not certain. With 0 bases removed from V and 8 bases from J, the gap between germline ends came to 10 bases. This CDR3 contains 13 residues. CDR1 GTSNPN and CDR2 SVGIG come from the germline V gene (reference sequence). The CDR3 is CAWSVRGGEKLFF. The CDR3 nucleotides are TGTGCCTGGAGTGTACGAGGTGGGGAAAAACTGTTTTTT.

The gene calls are TRBV10-3 and TRBJ2-7; the D gene is possibly TRBD2 (6 bases). The CDR3 sequence is 13 residues long. Germline CDR1 ENHRY, CDR2 SYGVKD. The V gene lost 8 bases and the J gene lost 2 bases, with 13 bases spanning the gap. DNA of the CDR3: TGTGCCATCCTGGGGGGTCCCACCTACGAGCAGTACTTC. Its translation is CAILGGPTYEQYF.

The chain has TRBV4-3 and TRBJ2-7, with TRBD2 as a possible D gene (6 bases). Looked up from germline, CDR1 is LGHNA and CDR2 is YSLEER. This CDR3 has 13 amino acids. With 1 base removed from V and 3 bases from J, the gap between germline ends came to 7 bases. CDR3 protein: CASSQGLGYEQYF. As DNA, the CDR3 is TGCGCCAGCAGCCAAGGACTAGGCTACGAGCAGTACTTC.

This clone showed up just once. V gene TRBV9 combines with J gene TRBJ2-5; D possibly corresponds to TRBD2 (6 bases). V lost 0 bases and J lost 7, with 16 bases in between. The CDR3 is 15 amino acids. CDR1 SGDLS and CDR2 YYNGEE come from the germline V gene. CDR3 nucleotides: TGTGCCAGCAGCGTAGAGGGACTTAGGCGTGGGACCCAGTACTTC. It is translated as CASSVEGLRRGTQYF.

The J gene is TRBJ1-1, the V gene TRBV20-1; D perhaps matches TRBD1 (6 bases). CDR1 is DFQATT, CDR2 SNEGSKA, per germline (reference sequence). Trimming left V 3 bases short and J 4 bases short, with 15 bases between. This CDR3 spans 14 amino acids. CDR3 nucleotide sequence: TGCAGTGCTAGTCAGGGGTTGGTTGGCACTGAAGCTTTCTTT. Its translation: CSASQGLVGTEAFF.

The chain links TRBV6-2 or TRBV6-3 to TRBJ2-7; the D gene is possibly TRBD2 (6 bases). Germline loops: CDR1 MNHEY, CDR2 SVGEGT. V was cut by 0 bases and J by 4 bases, with 19 bases left in between. This CDR3 is built from 17 residues. The CDR3 protein is CASSYSAGLGGVYEQYF. DNA for the CDR3: TGTGCCAGCAGTTACTCCGCGGGACTGGGAGGAGTGTACGAGCAGTACTTC.

The chain carries TRBV23-1 and TRBJ2-2; maybe TRBD2 (5 bases). TRBV23-1 is treated as an ORF (open reading frame) with a function not yet certain. V was cut by 2 bases and J by 2 bases, with 21 bases left in between. The CDR3 extends over 19 amino acids. The CDR3 region has the DNA TGCGCCAGCAGTCAACCTCGAGGGATCAATTACGCAAACACCGGGGAGCTGTTTTTT. Translated: CASSQPRGINYANTGELFF.

The CDR3: CASSKQGGVADTEAFF. CDR3 nucleotide sequence: TGTGCCAGCTCCAAACAGGGTGGGGTGGCTGACACTGAAGCTTTCTTT. V gene TRBV18 combines with J gene TRBJ1-1; possibly TRBD1 for D (6 bases). Trimming removed 6 bases at V and 3 bases at J, with 20 bases between. CDR3 length equals 16 residues. The V gene's germline CDR1 is KGHSH and CDR2 LQKENI.

This clone was seen once. The chain couples TRBV19 to TRBJ1-1, with 8 nucleotides matching TRBD1. The CDR3 runs 16 residues. CDR1 is LNHDA, CDR2 SQIVND, per germline (reference sequence). V lost 3 bases, J lost 6 bases, and 12 bases stayed unmatched. In DNA, the CDR3 is TGTGCCAGTAGTATCTACCTCAACAGGGGGATGTCTGAAGCTTTCTTT. It codes for CASSIYLNRGMSEAFF.

The rearrangement links TRBV30 to TRBJ1-1; D unresolved. In germline, CDR1 is GTSNPN, CDR2 SVGIG (reference sequence). V was trimmed by 2 bases and J by 4 bases, leaving 8 bases between them. The CDR3 runs 12 residues. The DNA for the CDR3 is TGTGCCTGGAGTAGCGGTCTCACTGAAGCTTTCTTT. Translating gives CAWSSGLTEAFF.

This clone was observed a handful of times. The chain links TRBV6-2 or TRBV6-3 to TRBJ2-1; D ambiguous. In germline, CDR1 is MNHEY, CDR2 SVGEGT. The CDR3 spans 12 residues. Trimming pared 2 bases from V and 9 bases from J, leaving 8 bases between. Here the CDR3 reads CASSYPGIEQFF. The CDR3, as DNA: TGTGCCAGCAGTTACCCGGGTATTGAGCAGTTCTTC.

The chain uses TRBV10-3 and TRBJ1-3, with no clear D. CDR1 is ENHRY, CDR2 SYGVKD, per germline. V lost 5 bases and J 0 bases, leaving 11 bases between the germline ends. There are 15 residues in the CDR3. The CDR3 DNA reads TGTGCCATCAGTATAGATCCGATCTCTGGAAACACCATATATTTT. Amino acid sequence: CAISIDPISGNTIYF.

The chain uses TRBV5-1 and TRBJ1-2; D gene unclear. Germline loops: CDR1 SGHRS, CDR2 YFSETQ. Trimming cost V 3 bases and J 4 bases, with 22 bases left between them. CDR3 length: 17 residues. The CDR3 sequence is CASSSGLEDLGTYGYTF. In DNA, the CDR3 is TGCGCCAGCAGCTCGGGCTTGGAGGATCTTGGAACCTATGGCTACACCTTC.

The chain combines TRBV12-5 with TRBJ2-1, with 8 nucleotides matching TRBD2. Per germline, CDR1 LGHNT and CDR2 FRNRAP. The CDR3 is made up of 15 amino acids. V was pared by 0 bases and J by 8 bases, with 6 bases of the junction left unmatched. The CDR3 sequence: CASGLVLGLAHEQFF. As DNA, the CDR3 is TGTGCTAGTGGTTTGGTACTAGGACTAGCCCATGAGCAGTTCTTC.

This chain joins TRBV24-1 and TRBJ2-4; 9 bases are a match to TRBD1. Trimming took 4 bases from V and 1 from J; bases not matched to a gene: 4. The CDR3 consists of 16 residues. CDR1 is KGHDR and CDR2 is SFDVKD in the germline V gene. The DNA of the CDR3 is TGTGCCACCAGTGAAGGAGACAGGGGGGCCAAAAACATTCAGTACTTC. As protein: CATSEGDRGAKNIQYF.

This clone was counted between two and nine times. The chain joins TRBV2 to TRBJ1-6; TRBD1 matches at 11 bases. Trimming at V came to 6 bases and at J to 1 base, leaving 8 bases not matched to a gene. CDR3 length: 18 amino acids. Germline CDR1 SNHLY, CDR2 FYNNEI. This CDR3 reads CASRRDRGTFSYNSPLHF. The CDR3 bases are TGTGCCAGCAGAAGGGACAGGGGGACGTTTTCCTATAATTCACCCCTCCACTTT. Full variable domain (remainder filled in from reference TRBV2 and TRBJ1-6): EPEVTQTPSHQVTQMGQEVILRCVPISNHLYFYWYRQILGQKVEFLVSFYNNEISEKSEIFDDQFSVERPDGSNFTLKIRSTKLEDSAMYFCASRRDRGTFSYNSPLHFGNGTRLTVT.

The chain links TRBV7-9 to TRBJ2-1; no reliable D call. V lost 5 bases, J lost 5 bases, and 10 bases lay in between. The germline V gene has CDR1 SEHNR and CDR2 FQNEAQ (reference sequence). The CDR3 length is 13 residues. The CDR3 bases are TGTGCCAGCAGCCGGCAGGTGGACAATGAGCAGTTCTTC. Amino acid sequence: CASSRQVDNEQFF.

The gene calls are TRBV5-1 and TRBJ1-4; D perhaps matches TRBD1 (5 bases). Germline CDR1 and CDR2: SGHRS and YFSETQ. Deletions cut 4 bases from V and 4 bases from J, with 17 bases between. The CDR3 totals 16 residues. The CDR3 spells CASSESGRGLNEKLFF. CDR3 sequence (DNA): TGCGCCAGCAGCGAGTCTGGACGGGGACTTAATGAAAAACTGTTTTTT.

The genes are TRBV9 and TRBJ2-7; a possible D gene is TRBD1 (6 bases). Trimming removed 1 base at V and 1 base at J, with 9 bases between. From germline, CDR1 is SGDLS and CDR2 YYNGEE. The CDR3 runs to 14 residues. CDR3 sequence: CASSVSGTSYEQYF. The CDR3 DNA reads TGTGCCAGCAGCGTATCGGGGACATCCTACGAGCAGTACTTC. The complete variable domain, with remaining parts taken from reference TRBV9 and TRBJ2-7, reads DSGVTQTPKHLITATGQRVTLRCSPRSGDLSVYWYQQSLDQGLQFLIQYYNGEERAKGNILERFSAQQFPDLHSELNLSSLELGDSALYFCASSVSGTSYEQYFGPGTRLTVT.

This chain connects TRBV10-3 to TRBJ2-3; D not certain. The CDR3 has 13 residues. Germline assignment: CDR1 ENHRY and CDR2 SYGVKD. The V end lost 8 bases, the J end lost 0 bases, and 9 bases lay between the germline ends. The CDR3 region is CAIGGGSTDTQYF. CDR3 in DNA: TGTGCCATCGGCGGCGGAAGCACAGATACGCAGTATTTT.

Regarding this clone: Other DNA sequences in the sample encode the same CDR3. The J gene is TRBJ2-7, the V gene TRBV6-2 or TRBV6-3, with 9 bases lining up with TRBD1. The CDR3 loop spans 15 amino acids. The junction had 7 bases not matched to a gene; V was cut back by 5 bases and J by 2 bases. The V gene's germline CDR1 is MNHEY and CDR2 SVGEGT. CDR3 sequence reads: CASSKPGQGTYEQYF. CDR3 in DNA: TGTGCCAGCAGTAAACCGGGACAGGGCACCTACGAGCAGTACTTC.